This T cell receptor beta chain is drawn from a study of CXCR3-negative and CXCR3-positive naive CD8 T cells. Regarding the study as a whole: CXCR3 expression dropped partially after cryopreservation, and most assays relied on fresh PBMCs. A higher hydrophobicity marked the TRB CDR3s of CXCR3-positive naive cells versus CXCR3-negative naive cells. Comparison of naive CXCR3-negative and CXCR3-positive cells revealed similar TRBV-TRBJ usage, while memory cells differed. Naive subsets were similarly diverse, while memory CD8+ repertoires were much less diverse.

UMI labels and 5' RACE were used to prepare the TRB cDNA libraries. TCRdb reworked the 5' RACE reads into one entry per CDR3 protein, no DNA. The ten most abundant clones cover nearly 0.5% of a sample with 150,000 to 180,000 distinct CDR3 sequences. The CDR3 spans 16 residues. The V gene's germline CDR1 is MNHEY and CDR2 SVGAGI. The authors gated naive CD8+ T cells as CD45RO-CCR7+CD27+CD95-. A word on this clonotype: Its target is unknown.

The clonotype comes from a human donor in good health. Some clones in this sample may be carry-over from other donors' samples. The sample was naive CXCR3+ CD8+ T cells from blood. Subset given: CD45RO-CCR7+CD27+CD95- naive CD8+ T cells expressing CXCR3 (TNR3+). This rearrangement joins TRBV6-5 to TRBJ2-2; the TRBD1 assignment by TCRdb is unverifiable without DNA. CDR3 loop: CASGPWGRANTGELFF.